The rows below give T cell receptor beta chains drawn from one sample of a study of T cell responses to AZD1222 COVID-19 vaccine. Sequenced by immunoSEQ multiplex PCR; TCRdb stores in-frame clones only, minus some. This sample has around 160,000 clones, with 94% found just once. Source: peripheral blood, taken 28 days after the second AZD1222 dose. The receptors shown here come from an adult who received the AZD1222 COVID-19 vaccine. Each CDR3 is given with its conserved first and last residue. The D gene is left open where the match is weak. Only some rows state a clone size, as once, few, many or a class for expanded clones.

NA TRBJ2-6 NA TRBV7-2 TGTGCCAGCAGCGAGCGGGCCCGCTCTGGGGCCAACGTCCTGACTTTC CASSERARSGANVLTF
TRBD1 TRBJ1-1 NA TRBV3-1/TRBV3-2 TGTGCCAGCAGCGGACGACAGGGGGCGAGTGAAGCTTTCTTT CASSGRQGASEAFF
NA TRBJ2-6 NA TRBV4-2 TGTGCCAGCAGCCAAGCCGTGAACTCTGGGGCCAACGTCCTGACTTTC CASSQAVNSGANVLTF
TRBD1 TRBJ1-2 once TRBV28 TGTGCCAGCAGTTTGGGAGGGGCAGGGGGCGATCGATGGTATGGCTACACCTTC CASSLGGAGGDRWYGYTF
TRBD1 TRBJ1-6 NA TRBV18 TGTGCCAGCTCACCCGGGACAGGGTTATCTTCACCCCTCCACTTT CASSPGTGLSSPLHF
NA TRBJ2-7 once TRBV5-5 TGTGCCAGCAGTTCGAGGGGCCGGCGGGAGCAGTACTTC CASSSRGRREQYF
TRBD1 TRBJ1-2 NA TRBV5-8 TGTGCCAGCAGCTTGACCAGGCGGGGACAGGGCTATGGCTACACCTTC CASSLTRRGQGYGYTF
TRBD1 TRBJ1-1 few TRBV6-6 TGTGCCAGCAGTTACTCGAACCAGGGGGTAACTGAAGCTTTCTTT CASSYSNQGVTEAFF
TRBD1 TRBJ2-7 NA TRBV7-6 TGTGCCAGCAGTTCCGGGACAGGGAAATCCTACGAGCAGTACTTC CASSSGTGKSYEQYF
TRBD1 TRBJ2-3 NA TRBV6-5 TGTGCCAGCAGTTCCAGGGACAGGGCCCTGGGTACGCAGTATTTT CASSSRDRALGTQYF
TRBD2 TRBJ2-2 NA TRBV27 TGTGCCAGCAGTCTGACTAGCGGGCGCACCGGGGAGCTGTTTTTT CASSLTSGRTGELFF
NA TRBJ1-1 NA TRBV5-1 TGCGCCAGCAGCTTCGGGACCTTGGGCACTGAAGCTTTCTTT CASSFGTLGTEAFF
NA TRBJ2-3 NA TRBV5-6 TGTGCCAGCAGCCGGTGGCCGGTTTCAGATACGCAGTATTTT CASSRWPVSDTQYF
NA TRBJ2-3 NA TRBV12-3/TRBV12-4 TGTGCCAGCAGTTTATTCGGAGATACGCAGTATTTT CASSLFGDTQYF
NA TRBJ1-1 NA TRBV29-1 TGCAGCGTTGAAGATTGGGGCGGGGGGAACACTGAAGCTTTCTTT CSVEDWGGGNTEAFF
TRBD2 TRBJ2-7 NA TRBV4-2 TGTGCCAGCAGCCAAACAGCGGGAGGAGGGTACGAGCAGTACTTC CASSQTAGGGYEQYF
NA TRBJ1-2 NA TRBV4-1 TGCGCCAGCAGCCAAGGTGGACAGAGCTACTATGGCTACACCTTC CASSQGGQSYYGYTF
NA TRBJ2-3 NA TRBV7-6 TGTGCCAGCAGCTTGTTGACACCTCCGGATACGCAGTATTTT CASSLLTPPDTQYF
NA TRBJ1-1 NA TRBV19 TGTGCCAGTATTGGACGGGTGAACACTGAAGCTTTCTTT CASIGRVNTEAFF
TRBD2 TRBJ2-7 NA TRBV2 TGTGCCAGCAGTGCAAGACTAGCGGGAGGCCGATGGGAGCAGTACTTC CASSARLAGGRWEQYF
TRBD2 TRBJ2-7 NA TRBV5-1 TGCGCCAGCAGCTGGACTAGCGGGAGTTACGAGCAGTACTTC CASSWTSGSYEQYF
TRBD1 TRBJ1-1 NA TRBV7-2 TGTGCCAGCAGCACTGACGACAGGGCCGTGAACACTGAAGCTTTCTTT CASSTDDRAVNTEAFF
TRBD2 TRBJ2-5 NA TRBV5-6 TGTGCCAGCAGCATCACCCCTAGCGGGAGCGGGTCGGAGACCCAGTACTTC CASSITPSGSGSETQYF
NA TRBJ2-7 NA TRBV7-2 TGTGCCAGCAGCGTATACCCACACGAGGGGGGTCATTCCTACGAGCAGTACTTC CASSVYPHEGGHSYEQYF
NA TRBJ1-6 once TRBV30 TGTGCCTACAGGGCCCGCGGGGATTCACCCCTCCACTTT CAYRARGDSPLHF
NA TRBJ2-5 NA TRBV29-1 TGCAGCGTTGGGAGGGAAGGAGAGACCCAGTACTTC CSVGREGETQYF
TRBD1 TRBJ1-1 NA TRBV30 TGTGCCAGCAACAGGGGACACCCTGAAGCTTTCTTT CASNRGHPEAFF
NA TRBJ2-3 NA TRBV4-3 TGCGCCAGCAGCCTGAGAGGGGATACGCAGTATTTT CASSLRGDTQYF
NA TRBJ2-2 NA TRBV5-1 TGCGCCAGCAGCTTCGAGGGAGCGAACACCGGGGAGCTGTTTTTT CASSFEGANTGELFF
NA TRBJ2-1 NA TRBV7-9 TGTGCCAGCAGCTCGATGGCCCATGAGCAGTTCTTC CASSSMAHEQFF
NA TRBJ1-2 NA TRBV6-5 TGTGCCAGCAGTTCGAAAGTACTCTATGGCTACACCTTC CASSSKVLYGYTF
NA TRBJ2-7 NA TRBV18 TGTGCCAGCTCACGGAGTCAGAGCTCCTACGAGCAGTACTTC CASSRSQSSYEQYF
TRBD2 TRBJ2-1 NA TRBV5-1 TGCGCCAGCAGCTCACGGGGGCTAGCGGGACCCAGCTCCTACAATGAGCAGTTCTTC CASSSRGLAGPSSYNEQFF
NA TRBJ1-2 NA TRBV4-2 TGTGCCAGCAGCGGGCGACCGGGACCGAGATATGGCTACACCTTC CASSGRPGPRYGYTF
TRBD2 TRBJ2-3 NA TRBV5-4 TGTGCCAGCAGCTCCCTTATACTAGCGGGAGGAGGAGATACGCAGTATTTT CASSSLILAGGGDTQYF
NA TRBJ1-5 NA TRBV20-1 TGCAGTGCTTCCGATCAGCCCCAGCATTTT CSASDQPQHF
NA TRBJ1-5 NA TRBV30 TGTGCCTGGAGTGCTCAGGCCTCCAATCAGCCCCAGCATTTT CAWSAQASNQPQHF
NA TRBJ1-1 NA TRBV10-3 TGTGCCATCAGTGATGGGGACCTAATGAACACTGAAGCTTTCTTT CAISDGDLMNTEAFF
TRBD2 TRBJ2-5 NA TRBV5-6 TGTGCCAGCAGCCCGCGCCGACTAGCGGGAGGCAAACAAGAGACCCAGTACTTC CASSPRRLAGGKQETQYF
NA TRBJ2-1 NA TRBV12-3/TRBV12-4 TGTGCCAGCAGTTTAAGGAATGAGCAGTTCTTC CASSLRNEQFF
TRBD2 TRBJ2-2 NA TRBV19 TGTGCCAGTGGCTCGGGGGGACTAGCGGGAGGGCCCTCAGGCACCGGGGAGCTGTTTTTT CASGSGGLAGGPSGTGELFF
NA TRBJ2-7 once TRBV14 TGTGCCAGCAGCCATACCCTTTACGAGCAGTACTTC CASSHTLYEQYF
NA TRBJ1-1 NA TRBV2 TGTGCCAGCAGACCCACAGGGACTGAAGCTTTCTTT CASRPTGTEAFF
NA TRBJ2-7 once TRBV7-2 TGTGCCAGCAGCTTATTTTCCACAGCGGGCGAACAGTACTTC CASSLFSTAGEQYF
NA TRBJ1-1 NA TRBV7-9 TGTGCCAGCAGCTTAGCCGACGGATTCATGAACACTGAAGCTTTCTTT CASSLADGFMNTEAFF
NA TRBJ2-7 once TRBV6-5 TGTGCCAGCAGTTCGGGGAGGGGGGTCGAGCAGTACTTC CASSSGRGVEQYF
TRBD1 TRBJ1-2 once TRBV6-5 TGTGCCAGCAGTACAGGGGGCCAAAACTATGGCTACACCTTC CASSTGGQNYGYTF